Reported below is one T cell receptor beta chain. Its antigen remains unidentified. Measured with immunoSEQ multiplex PCR; TCRdb has only the in-frame clones, and not every one. Seen here are 70,000 to 95,000 clones, 88% observed once, and the top ten hold 4.1%. This sample stems from a study of OX40 agonist ivuxolimab in advanced cancers. Study in general: Dose-escalation cases comprised hepatocellular carcinoma, melanoma, renal cell or head and neck cancer. Overall study results and limits: Among patients with partial responses at 0.1-3.0 mg/kg, clonal expansion was among the lowest.

The CDR3 is made up of 11 amino acids. V lost 5 bases and J 2 bases, leaving 3 bases between the germline ends. Germline V gives CDR1 SEHNR, CDR2 FQNEAQ (reference sequence). The receptor comes from an adult with an advanced solid tumor such as melanoma, head and neck, liver or kidney cancer. Here the sequenced sample was CD4+ or CD8+ T cells sorted from blood, taken in a trial of the OX40 agonist ivuxolimab. The chain has TRBV7-9 and TRBJ2-5; the D is unclear. CDR3 in amino acids: CASSKQETQYF. CDR3 nucleotide sequence: TGTGCCAGCAGCAAACAAGAGACCCAGTACTTC.